Each of the 9 T cell receptor beta chains below was sequenced from the same sample in a study of blood T cell repertoires in COVID-19. Sequenced by immunoSEQ multiplex PCR; TCRdb stores in-frame clones only, minus some. In the table there are roughly 65,000 clones, around nine tenths of which are singletons. The material sequenced was peripheral blood. The receptors were sampled from a woman in her fifties or sixties with acute or convalescent COVID-19.

The gene calls are TRBV19 and TRBJ2-3, with TRBD2 matching 9 bases. With 8 bases clipped from V and 5 bases from J, the junction kept 11 bases outside the gene matches. CDR3 length: 15 residues. CDR1 and CDR2 from the germline V gene are LNHDA and SQIVND (reference sequence). The CDR3 nucleotides read TGTGCCAGTTCGGTGCTAGCGGGGAGGTTAGATACGCAGTATTTT. Translated: CASSVLAGRLDTQYF.

The chain carries TRBV6-6 and TRBJ1-1; the match to TRBD1 covers 8 bases. The V gene end was trimmed by 4 bases and the J gene end by 3 bases; junction bases not matched to a gene: 1. Germline values: CDR1 MNHNY, CDR2 SVGAGI (reference sequence). This CDR3 region has 13 residues. Here the CDR3 reads CASSWGQDTEAFF. In DNA, the CDR3 is TGTGCCAGCAGTTGGGGACAGGACACTGAAGCTTTCTTT.

The chain has TRBV11-2 and TRBJ1-4; D not resolved. Between the trimmed V and J ends, which lost 0 bases and 11 bases, there was a span of 10 bases. From germline, CDR1 is SGHAT and CDR2 FQNNGV. The CDR3 is 13 amino acids. CDR3 residues: CASSLDLGRKLFF. For the CDR3, the DNA is TGTGCCAGCAGCTTAGATCTGGGGAGGAAACTGTTTTTT.

The V call is TRBV18, the J call TRBJ1-5; 7 nucleotides agree with TRBD1. Looked up from germline, CDR1 is KGHSH and CDR2 is LQKENI. CDR3 length: 16 amino acids. V was pared by 3 bases and J by 6 bases, with 11 bases of the junction left unmatched. CDR3 region: CASSPTTTGSGQPQHF. As DNA, the CDR3 is TGTGCCAGCTCACCTACAACGACAGGGTCTGGTCAGCCCCAGCATTTT.

This clone was detected once. The chain employs TRBV7-2 and TRBJ2-3; 14 nucleotides line up with TRBD2. Germline V lookup: CDR1 SGHTA, CDR2 FQGNSA. Germline trimming cut 1 base from V and 5 bases from J; bases unmatched to any gene: 5. This CDR3 is built from 17 residues. This CDR3 is CASSLVGTSGGLDTQYF. The CDR3 DNA reads as TGTGCCAGCAGCTTAGTGGGGACTAGCGGGGGATTAGATACGCAGTATTTT.

This clone was counted a single time. The J gene is TRBJ2-5, the V gene TRBV5-1; TRBD2 aligns across 8 bases. The CDR3 runs to 15 residues. Germline CDR1 SGHRS, CDR2 YFSETQ. V lost 4 bases to trimming and J lost 2 bases; unmatched junction nucleotides: 7. The CDR3 coding sequence is TGCGCCAGCAGCGGACAAGGACTAGCTCAAGAGACCCAGTACTTC. It specifies CASSGQGLAQETQYF.

The gene calls are TRBV9 and TRBJ1-4; 8 bases are shared with TRBD1. With V trimmed by 0 bases and J by 7 bases, 5 bases remained unmatched. The CDR3 is made up of 15 amino acids. Germline V gene data show CDR1 as SGDLS and CDR2 as YYNGEE. Here the CDR3 DNA reads TGTGCCAGCAGCGTAGGGACAGGGAATGGTGAAAAACTGTTTTTT. This encodes CASSVGTGNGEKLFF.

This sequence joins TRBV27 and TRBJ1-5; D unclear. V shed 6 bases and J shed 0 bases, with 9 bases lying between them. The CDR3 consists of 14 residues. Germline CDR1 and CDR2: MNHEY and SMNVEV (reference sequence). The CDR3 region is CASSRGYSNQPQHF. CDR3 DNA: TGTGCCAGCAGCCGAGGGTATAGCAATCAGCCCCAGCATTTT.

This clone was observed a single time. V usage is TRBV10-3 and J usage is TRBJ2-3, with 8 bases aligning to TRBD1. This CDR3 spans 15 amino acids. The germline gives CDR1 ENHRY, CDR2 SYGVKD. With 6 bases clipped from V and 1 base from J, the junction kept 6 bases outside the gene matches. The DNA of the CDR3 is TGTGCCATCAGCGCGACAGGGGATGGCACAGATACGCAGTATTTT. Translated: CAISATGDGTDTQYF.